Below, 4 T cell receptor beta chains from the same sample are listed, as sequenced in a study of blood T cell repertoires in COVID-19. TCRdb keeps only in-frame clones here, not all; method: immunoSEQ multiplex PCR. The profile covers about 33,000 clones, with 85% to 90% appearing a single time and around 6.5% taken by the ten largest. The sample consisted of peripheral blood. The receptors here all came from a human donor in a cohort sampled during active COVID-19.

This chain joins TRBV4-1 and TRBJ2-1; the match to TRBD2 covers 9 bases. CDR3 length equals 16 residues. V dropped 1 base and J dropped 10; count of bases not matched to a gene: 11. CDR1 is MGHRA and CDR2 is YSYEKL in the germline V gene. The chain's CDR3 is CASSQVMVAGAREQFF. CDR3 DNA sequence: TGCGCCAGCAGCCAAGTGATGGTAGCGGGAGCCCGAGAGCAGTTCTTC.

This chain links TRBV9 with TRBJ2-7; tentatively, D is TRBD2 (5 bases). Looked up from germline, CDR1 is SGDLS and CDR2 is YYNGEE. The CDR3 is 14 amino acids. V was trimmed by 1 base and J by 2 bases, leaving 10 bases between them. CDR3 in DNA: TGTGCCAGCAGCGTAAGGTGGGAGCCCTACGAGCAGTACTTC. This gives the protein CASSVRWEPYEQYF.

This clone has only one observation. This sequence joins TRBV3-1 (or the pseudogene TRBV3-2) and TRBJ1-1; D not resolved. This CDR3 has 14 amino acids. The V gene's germline CDR1 is LGHDT and CDR2 YNNKEL (reference sequence). Trimming cost V 5 bases and J 6 bases, with 16 bases left between them. The CDR3 sequence is CASSSREKGAEAFF. The CDR3 nucleotides read TGTGCCAGCAGCTCTCGGGAAAAAGGAGCTGAAGCTTTCTTT.

This clone was detected only a few times. The V gene is TRBV10-2, the J gene TRBJ2-7; D ambiguous. The V end was cut by 2 bases, the J end by 0 bases, with 5 bases between. This CDR3 is built from 13 residues. The V gene's germline CDR1 is WSHSY and CDR2 SAAADI. The CDR3 reads CASSEGSSYEQYF. DNA of the CDR3: TGCGCCAGCAGTGAGGGTAGCTCCTACGAGCAGTACTTC.